This T cell receptor beta chain was obtained from a study of response to subunit inactivated influenza vaccine. Study conclusions and caveats: New T cells are recruited in small numbers by each seasonal influenza vaccination, according to the authors' suggestion.

Each CDR3 protein gets one entry after TCRdb re-called the RT-PCR reads with MiXCR. The profile shows about 190,000 distinct CDR3 sequences, about 15% of them singletons. This clonotype was seen more than once but under ten times. Its specificity is unknown. The TCR was taken from a man aged 50-59 years who received an inactivated influenza vaccine. The sample in question was CD8+ T cells sorted from PBMCs, obtained 4 to 6 days after vaccination.

As DNA, the CDR3 is TGTGCCAGCAGCTCCGACGGGGTCAGCTCCTACGAGCAGTACTTC. It codes for CASSSDGVSSYEQYF. The chain has TRBV7-2 and TRBJ2-7, with D possibly TRBD2 on 5 matching bases. Trimming shortened V by 4 bases and J by 0 bases, and 13 bases separated the two germline ends. This CDR3 is built from 15 residues. CDR1 is SGHTA and CDR2 is FQGNSA in the germline V gene.